This T cell receptor beta chain stems from a study of technical replicates of blood from a few donors. Method: immunoSEQ multiplex PCR; TCRdb's copy keeps in-frame clones and lacks some. The data contain roughly 50,000 clones, 90% to 95% of them singletons. The junction had 6 bases not matched to a gene; V was cut back by 2 bases and J by 1 base. CDR3 length: 16 amino acids. The V gene's germline CDR1 is LNHDA and CDR2 SQIVND (reference sequence). The sequence derives from a human donor in good health. Some clones in this sample may be carry-over from other donors' samples. The chain employs TRBV19 and TRBJ1-1, with 8 bases aligning to TRBD1. Material: PBMCs. CDR3 nucleotide sequence: TGTGCCAGTAGTATATTAACAGGGGGACGGAACACTGAAGCTTTCTTT. Protein sequence: CASSILTGGRNTEAFF.